This T cell receptor (beta chain) was obtained from a study of identical twins. Findings of the study overall: High-abundance cord blood beta clonotypes had fewer insertions; memory repertoires showed none. Interpretation of the results relied on cross-sectional statistical analysis and not on following the same donors.

A word on this clonotype: Its antigen remains unknown.

The CDR3 has 13 amino acids. Germline lookup yields CDR1 KGHSH and CDR2 LQKENI. The V end lost 5 bases, the J end lost 8 bases, and 15 bases lay between the germline ends. It was template switching that added a universal primer site, and there were unique molecular identifiers on the cDNA. TCRdb re-called the 5' RACE reads with MiXCR, one entry per CDR3 protein. The sample carries roughly 710,000 distinct CDR3 sequences, roughly 6.2% recorded once. Sequencing was done on a sample of naive T cells sorted from blood. The chain is built from TRBV18 and TRBJ1-2; TRBD1 might be the D (6 bases). The receptor was derived from a man between 18 and 29 years old in good health. The DNA for the CDR3 is TGTGCCAGCTCAACCTCGACAGGATCCGGCTACACCTTC. The encoded protein is CASSTSTGSGYTF.